This T cell receptor (beta chain) was identified in a study of OX40 agonist ivuxolimab in advanced cancers. About the study: Checkpoint inhibitors had been given previously to 35% to 50% of patients.

This clone was counted once. Because it lacks the conserved phenylalanine or tryptophan at the end, this CDR3 is likely a read error. Because the CDR3's place on the DNA is in doubt, the DNA is left out and the CDR3 is given as listed by TCRdb. Germline loops: CDR1 SGHDT, CDR2 YYEEEE. The length of the CDR3 is 13 amino acids, counting both ends. Patients were ineligible given autoimmune disease history or systemic immunosuppression. The timepoints at which blood was sampled were baseline, cycle 4 day 1, and cycle 7 day 1. Some clones are missing from TCRdb's copy, which holds only in-frame ones; the method was immunoSEQ multiplex PCR. This sample has over 50,000 clones, with about 89% found just once.

The gene calls are TRBV5-6 and TRBJ1-2. This receptor was obtained from an adult with an advanced solid tumor such as melanoma, head and neck, liver or kidney cancer. Sequencing used CD4+ or CD8+ T cells sorted from blood, obtained in a trial of the OX40 agonist ivuxolimab. The CDR3 sequence is CASSFSGTMATGI.